This TCR beta chain emerged from a study of cytomegalovirus exposure and HLA in healthy donors. PCR involved 60 Vbeta and 13 Jbeta primers. Only in-frame clones appear in the TCRdb table, and some are missing; sequencing was by immunoSEQ multiplex PCR. Of about 130,000 clones in the sample, around 80% were seen once. The CDR3 contains 20 residues. Between the trimmed V and J ends, which lost 5 bases and 0 bases, there was a span of 26 bases. The germline CDR1 and CDR2 sequences are PRHDT and FYEKMQ (reference sequence). This chain uses TRBV13 with TRBJ2-4, with D perhaps matching TRBD2 (7 bases). This TCR derives from a man under 40 in good health and CMV-seropositive. Material: PBMCs. The CDR3 region has the DNA TGTGCCAGCAGCCCTGCCGCGGGGGCAACAGGGACAATAGCCAAAAACATTCAGTACTTC. Residues: CASSPAAGATGTIAKNIQYF.